The present T cell receptor (beta chain) was sequenced within a study of blood T cell repertoires in COVID-19. Study at large: Researchers got acute and convalescent COVID-19 samples from the United States, Italy and Spain. T cells, B-cell-depleted T cells, or PBMCs provided the cDNA or gDNA that served as material.

This CDR3 region has 15 residues. V was cut by 6 bases and J by 6 bases, with 15 bases left in between. The germline V gene has CDR1 SGHTA and CDR2 FQGNSA. In the original analysis: For nucleated cells, counts were estimated from reference gene primer amplification. Produced via immunoSEQ multiplex PCR; TCRdb's table is partial and in-frame only. V and J calls and clone size are as listed in that table; D and trimming were resolved from the DNA. The repertoire holds about 230,000 clones, over 70% seen once, with roughly 8% in the top ten. The origin of this receptor is a woman of 80 years or more with acute or convalescent COVID-19. The sample consisted of peripheral blood. V usage is TRBV7-2 and J usage is TRBJ1-6; tentatively, D is TRBD1 (6 bases). The CDR3 DNA follows: TGTGCCAGCAGACCCACAGGGTTGGTTAATTCACCCCTCCACTTT. Its protein product is CASRPTGLVNSPLHF.